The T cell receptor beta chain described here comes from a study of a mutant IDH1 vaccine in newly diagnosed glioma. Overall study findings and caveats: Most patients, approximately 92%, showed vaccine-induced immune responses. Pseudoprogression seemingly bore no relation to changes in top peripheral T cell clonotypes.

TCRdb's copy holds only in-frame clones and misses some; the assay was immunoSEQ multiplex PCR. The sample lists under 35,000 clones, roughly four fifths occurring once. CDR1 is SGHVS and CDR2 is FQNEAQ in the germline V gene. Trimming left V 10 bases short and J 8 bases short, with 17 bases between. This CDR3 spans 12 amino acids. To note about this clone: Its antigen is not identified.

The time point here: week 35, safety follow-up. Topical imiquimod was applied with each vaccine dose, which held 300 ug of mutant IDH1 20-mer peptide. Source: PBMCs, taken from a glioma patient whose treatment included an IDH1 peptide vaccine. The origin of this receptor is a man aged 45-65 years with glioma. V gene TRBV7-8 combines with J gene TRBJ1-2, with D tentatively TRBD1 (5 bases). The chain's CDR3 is CATTGQGGGYTF. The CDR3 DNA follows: TGTGCCACCACCGGGCAGGGTGGAGGCTACACCTTC.